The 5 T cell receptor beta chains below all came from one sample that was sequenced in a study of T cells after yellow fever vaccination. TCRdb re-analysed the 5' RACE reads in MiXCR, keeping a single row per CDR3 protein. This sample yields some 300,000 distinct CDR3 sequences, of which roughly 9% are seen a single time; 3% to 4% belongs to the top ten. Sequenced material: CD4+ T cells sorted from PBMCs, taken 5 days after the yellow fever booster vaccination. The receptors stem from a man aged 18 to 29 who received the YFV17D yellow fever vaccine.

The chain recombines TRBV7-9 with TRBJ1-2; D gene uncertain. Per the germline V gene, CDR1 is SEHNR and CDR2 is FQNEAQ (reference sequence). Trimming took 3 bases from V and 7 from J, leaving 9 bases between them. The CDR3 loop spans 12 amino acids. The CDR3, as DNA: TGTGCCAGCAGCTTGACCGACGTTGGCTACACCTTC. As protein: CASSLTDVGYTF.

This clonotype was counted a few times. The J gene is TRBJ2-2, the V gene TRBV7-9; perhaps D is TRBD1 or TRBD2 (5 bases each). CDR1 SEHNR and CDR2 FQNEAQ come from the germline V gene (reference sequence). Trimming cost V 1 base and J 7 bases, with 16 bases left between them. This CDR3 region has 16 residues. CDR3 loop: CASSLDERGAGGELFF. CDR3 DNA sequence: TGTGCCAGCAGCTTAGATGAGAGGGGCGCCGGCGGGGAGCTGTTTTTT.

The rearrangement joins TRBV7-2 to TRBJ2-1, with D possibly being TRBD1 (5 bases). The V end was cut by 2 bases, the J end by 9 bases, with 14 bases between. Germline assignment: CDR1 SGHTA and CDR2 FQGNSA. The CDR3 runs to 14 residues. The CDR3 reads CASSLTLWQGEQFF. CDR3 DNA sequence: TGTGCCAGCAGCTTAACGTTGTGGCAGGGTGAGCAGTTCTTC.

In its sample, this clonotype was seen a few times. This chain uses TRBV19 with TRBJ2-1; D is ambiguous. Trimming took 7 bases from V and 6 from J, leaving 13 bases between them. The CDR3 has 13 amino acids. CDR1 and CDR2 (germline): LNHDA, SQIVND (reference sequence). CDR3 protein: CASTPQTGNEQFF. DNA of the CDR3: TGTGCCAGTACCCCCCAAACGGGCAATGAGCAGTTCTTC.

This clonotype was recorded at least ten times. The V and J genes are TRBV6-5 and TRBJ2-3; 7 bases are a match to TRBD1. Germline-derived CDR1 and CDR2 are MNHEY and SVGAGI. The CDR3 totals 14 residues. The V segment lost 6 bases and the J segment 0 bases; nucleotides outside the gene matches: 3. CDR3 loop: CASRQGWSTDTQYF. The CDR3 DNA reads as TGTGCCAGCAGACAGGGGTGGAGCACAGATACGCAGTATTTT.